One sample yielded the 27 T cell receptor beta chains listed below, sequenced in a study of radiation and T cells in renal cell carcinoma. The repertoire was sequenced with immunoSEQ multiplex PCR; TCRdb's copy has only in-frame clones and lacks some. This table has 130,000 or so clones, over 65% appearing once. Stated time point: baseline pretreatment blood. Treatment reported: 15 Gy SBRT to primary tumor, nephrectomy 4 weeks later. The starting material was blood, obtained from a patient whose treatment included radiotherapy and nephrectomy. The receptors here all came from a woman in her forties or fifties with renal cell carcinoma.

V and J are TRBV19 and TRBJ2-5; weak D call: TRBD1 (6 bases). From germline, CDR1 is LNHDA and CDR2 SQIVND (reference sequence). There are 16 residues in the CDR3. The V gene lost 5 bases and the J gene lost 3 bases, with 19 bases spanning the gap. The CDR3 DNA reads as TGTGCCAGTAGTGTCTCTAAACAGGGAAGGGAAGAGACCCAGTACTTC. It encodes CASSVSKQGREETQYF.

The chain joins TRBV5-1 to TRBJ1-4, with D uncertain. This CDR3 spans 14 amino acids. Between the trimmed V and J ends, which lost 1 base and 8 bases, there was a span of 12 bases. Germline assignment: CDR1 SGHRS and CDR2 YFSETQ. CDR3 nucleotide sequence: TGCGCCAGCAGCTTGTCCCAAACCGGGGAAAAACTGTTTTTT. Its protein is CASSLSQTGEKLFF.

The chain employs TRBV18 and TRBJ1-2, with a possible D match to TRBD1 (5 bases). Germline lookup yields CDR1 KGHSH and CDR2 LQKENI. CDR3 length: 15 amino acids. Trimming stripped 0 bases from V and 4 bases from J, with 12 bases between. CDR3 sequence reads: CASSPPPGMGYGYTF. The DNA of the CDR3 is TGTGCCAGCTCACCACCGCCAGGGATGGGCTATGGCTACACCTTC.

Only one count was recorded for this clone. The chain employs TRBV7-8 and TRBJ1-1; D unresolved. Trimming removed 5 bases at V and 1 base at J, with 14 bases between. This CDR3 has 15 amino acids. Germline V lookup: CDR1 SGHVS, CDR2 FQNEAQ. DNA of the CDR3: TGTGCCAGCAGCCAACCCGGCGGACCGAACACTGAAGCTTTCTTT. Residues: CASSQPGGPNTEAFF.

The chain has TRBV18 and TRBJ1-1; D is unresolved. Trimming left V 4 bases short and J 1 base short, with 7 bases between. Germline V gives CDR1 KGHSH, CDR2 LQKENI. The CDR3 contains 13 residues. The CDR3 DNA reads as TGTGCCAGCTCACTCGGACGGAACACTGAAGCTTTCTTT. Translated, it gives CASSLGRNTEAFF.

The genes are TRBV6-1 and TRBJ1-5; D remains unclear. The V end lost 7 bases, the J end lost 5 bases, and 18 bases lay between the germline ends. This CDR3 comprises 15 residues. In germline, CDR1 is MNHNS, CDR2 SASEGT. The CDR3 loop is CASTRTRSDDQPQHF. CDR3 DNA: TGTGCCAGCACTAGGACCAGGTCGGACGATCAGCCCCAGCATTTT.

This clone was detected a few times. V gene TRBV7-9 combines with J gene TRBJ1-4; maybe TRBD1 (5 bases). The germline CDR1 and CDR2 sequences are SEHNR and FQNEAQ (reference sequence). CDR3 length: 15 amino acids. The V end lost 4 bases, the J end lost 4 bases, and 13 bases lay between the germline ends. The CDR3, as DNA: TGTGCCAGCAGCTCCCTGGCGGGGGGTAATGAAAAACTGTTTTTT. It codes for CASSSLAGGNEKLFF.

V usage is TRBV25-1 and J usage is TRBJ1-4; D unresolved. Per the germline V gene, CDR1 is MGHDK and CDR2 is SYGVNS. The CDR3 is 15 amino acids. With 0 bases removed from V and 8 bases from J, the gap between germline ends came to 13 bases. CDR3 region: CASSEYGWVGEKLFF. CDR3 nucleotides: TGTGCCAGCAGTGAATACGGGTGGGTTGGGGAAAAACTGTTTTTT.

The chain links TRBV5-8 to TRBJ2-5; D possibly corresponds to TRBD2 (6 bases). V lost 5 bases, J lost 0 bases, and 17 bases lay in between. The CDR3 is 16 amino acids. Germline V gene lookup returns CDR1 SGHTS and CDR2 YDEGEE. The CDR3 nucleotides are TGTGCCAGCAGTCCGGGCTCGGGGGAGCACCAAGAGACCCAGTACTTC. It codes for CASSPGSGEHQETQYF.

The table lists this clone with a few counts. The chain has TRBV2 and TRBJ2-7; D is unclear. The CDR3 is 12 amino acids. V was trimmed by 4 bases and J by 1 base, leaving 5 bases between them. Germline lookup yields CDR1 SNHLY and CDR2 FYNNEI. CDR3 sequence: CASSASSYEQYF. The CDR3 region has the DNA TGTGCCAGCAGTGCCAGTTCCTACGAGCAGTACTTC.

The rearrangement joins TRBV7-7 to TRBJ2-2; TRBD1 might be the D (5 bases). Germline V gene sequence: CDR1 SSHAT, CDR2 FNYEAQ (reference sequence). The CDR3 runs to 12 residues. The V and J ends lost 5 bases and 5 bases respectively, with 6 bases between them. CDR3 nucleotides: TGTGCCAGCAGCCCAGGGACCGGGGAGCTGTTTTTT. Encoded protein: CASSPGTGELFF.

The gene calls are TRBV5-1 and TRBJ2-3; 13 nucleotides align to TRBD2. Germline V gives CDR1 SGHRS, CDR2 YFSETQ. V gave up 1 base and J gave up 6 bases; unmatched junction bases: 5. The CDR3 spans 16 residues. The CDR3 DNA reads TGCGCCAGCAGCTTGCAGGGACTAGCGGGGTCGGATACGCAGTATTTT. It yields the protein CASSLQGLAGSDTQYF.

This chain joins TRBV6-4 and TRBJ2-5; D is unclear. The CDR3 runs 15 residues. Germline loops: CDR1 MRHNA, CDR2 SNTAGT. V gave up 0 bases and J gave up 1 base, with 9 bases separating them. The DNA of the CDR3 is TGTGCCAGCAGTGACTCCTACCTGGTCCAAGAGACCCAGTACTTC. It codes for CASSDSYLVQETQYF.

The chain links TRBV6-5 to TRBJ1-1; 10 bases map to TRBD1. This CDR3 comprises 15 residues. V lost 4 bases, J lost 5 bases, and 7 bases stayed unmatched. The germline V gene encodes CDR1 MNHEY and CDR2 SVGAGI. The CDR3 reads CASSSPGQGTTEAFF. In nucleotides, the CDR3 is TGTGCCAGCAGTTCTCCGGGACAGGGGACTACTGAAGCTTTCTTT.

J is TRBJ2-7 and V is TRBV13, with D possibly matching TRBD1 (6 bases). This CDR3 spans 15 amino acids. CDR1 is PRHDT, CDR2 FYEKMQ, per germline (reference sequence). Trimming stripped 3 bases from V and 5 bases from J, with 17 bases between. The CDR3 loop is CASSFAGYGGNEQYF. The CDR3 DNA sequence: TGTGCCAGCAGCTTCGCTGGGTATGGGGGCAACGAGCAGTACTTC.

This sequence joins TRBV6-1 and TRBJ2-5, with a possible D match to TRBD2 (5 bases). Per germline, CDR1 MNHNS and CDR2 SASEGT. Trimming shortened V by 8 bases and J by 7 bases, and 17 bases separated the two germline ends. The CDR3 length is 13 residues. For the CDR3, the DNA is TGTGCCAGCGCGGAGGAGCCCCGGGGGACCCAGTACTTC. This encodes CASAEEPRGTQYF.

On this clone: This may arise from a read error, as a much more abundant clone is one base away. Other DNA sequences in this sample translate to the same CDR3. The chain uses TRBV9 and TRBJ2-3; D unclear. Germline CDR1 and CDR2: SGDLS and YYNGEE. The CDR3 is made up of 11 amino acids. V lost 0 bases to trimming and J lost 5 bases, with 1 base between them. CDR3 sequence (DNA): TGTGCCAGCAGCGTAGGAGATACGCAGTATTTT. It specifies CASSVGDTQYF.

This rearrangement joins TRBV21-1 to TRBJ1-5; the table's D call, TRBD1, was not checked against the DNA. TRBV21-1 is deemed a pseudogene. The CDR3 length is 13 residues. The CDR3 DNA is TGTGCCAGCAGGGAACAGGGCGGGCAGCCCCAGCATTTT. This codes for CASREQGGQPQHF.

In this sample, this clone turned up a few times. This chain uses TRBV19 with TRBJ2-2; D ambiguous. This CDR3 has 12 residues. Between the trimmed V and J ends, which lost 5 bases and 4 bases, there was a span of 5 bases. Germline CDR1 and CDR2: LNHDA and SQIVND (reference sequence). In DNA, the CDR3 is TGTGCCAGTAGTTTCGTCACCGGGGAGCTGTTTTTT. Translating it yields CASSFVTGELFF.

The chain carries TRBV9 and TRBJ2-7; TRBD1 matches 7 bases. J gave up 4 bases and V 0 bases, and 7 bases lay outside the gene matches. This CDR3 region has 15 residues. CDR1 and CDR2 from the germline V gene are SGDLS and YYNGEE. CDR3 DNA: TGTGCCAGCAGCGTAGGTGGCCAGGGGGATTACGAGCAGTACTTC. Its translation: CASSVGGQGDYEQYF.

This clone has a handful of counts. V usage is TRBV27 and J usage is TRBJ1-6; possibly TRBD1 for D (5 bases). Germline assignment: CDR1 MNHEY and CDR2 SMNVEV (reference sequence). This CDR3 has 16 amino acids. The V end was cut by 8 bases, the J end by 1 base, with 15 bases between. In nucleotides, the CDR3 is TGTGCCAGCCGCACAGACAGCCGGTCCTATAATTCACCCCTCCACTTT. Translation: CASRTDSRSYNSPLHF.

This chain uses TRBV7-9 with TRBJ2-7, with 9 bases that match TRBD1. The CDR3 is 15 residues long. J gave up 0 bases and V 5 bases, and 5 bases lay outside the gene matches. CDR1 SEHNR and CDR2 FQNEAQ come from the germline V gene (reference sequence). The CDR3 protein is CASSPGQGASYEQYF. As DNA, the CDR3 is TGTGCCAGCAGCCCGGGACAGGGAGCCTCCTACGAGCAGTACTTC.

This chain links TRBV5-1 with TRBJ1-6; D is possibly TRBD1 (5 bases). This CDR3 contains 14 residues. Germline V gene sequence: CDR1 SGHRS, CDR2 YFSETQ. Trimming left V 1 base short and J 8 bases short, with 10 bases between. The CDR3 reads CASSLIRGDSPLHF. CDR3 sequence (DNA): TGCGCCAGCAGCTTGATACGGGGCGATTCACCCCTCCACTTT. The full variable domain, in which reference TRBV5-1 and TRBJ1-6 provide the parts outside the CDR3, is KAGVTQTPRYLIKTRGQQVTLSCSPISGHRSVSWYQQTPGQGLQFLFEYFSETQRNKGNFPGRFSGRQFSNSRSEMNVSTLELGDSALYLCASSLIRGDSPLHFGNGTRLTVT.

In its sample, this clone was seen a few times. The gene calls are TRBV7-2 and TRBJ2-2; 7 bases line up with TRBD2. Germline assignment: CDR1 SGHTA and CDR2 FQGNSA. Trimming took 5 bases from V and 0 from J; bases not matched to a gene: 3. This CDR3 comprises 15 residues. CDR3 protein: CASSLGGPNTGELFF. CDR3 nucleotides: TGTGCCAGCAGCCTGGGAGGGCCGAACACCGGGGAGCTGTTTTTT.

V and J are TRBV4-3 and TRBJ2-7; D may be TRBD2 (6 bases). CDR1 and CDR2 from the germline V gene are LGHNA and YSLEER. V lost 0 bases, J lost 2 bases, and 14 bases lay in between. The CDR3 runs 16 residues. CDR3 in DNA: TGCGCCAGCAGCCAAGACCGTTATGGGGAGGCCTACGAGCAGTACTTC. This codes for CASSQDRYGEAYEQYF.

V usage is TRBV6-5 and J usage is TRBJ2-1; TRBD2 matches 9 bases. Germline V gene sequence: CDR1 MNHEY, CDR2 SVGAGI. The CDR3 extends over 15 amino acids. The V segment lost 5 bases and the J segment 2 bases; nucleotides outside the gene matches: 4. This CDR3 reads CASSPTSGPYNEQFF. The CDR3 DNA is TGTGCCAGCAGTCCAACTAGCGGGCCCTACAATGAGCAGTTCTTC.

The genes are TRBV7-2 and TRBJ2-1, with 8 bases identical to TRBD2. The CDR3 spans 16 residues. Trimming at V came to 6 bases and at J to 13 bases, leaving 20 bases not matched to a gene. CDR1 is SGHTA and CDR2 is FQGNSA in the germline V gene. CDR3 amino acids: CASSLGGSGASRAQFF. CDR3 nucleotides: TGTGCCAGCAGTCTTGGGGGTAGCGGGGCCTCCCGGGCCCAGTTCTTC.